Following are 13 T cell receptor beta chains from one sample sequenced in a study of blood T cell repertoires in COVID-19. Sequencing was performed with immunoSEQ multiplex PCR; in TCRdb, only in-frame clones are kept and a portion is missing. The sample has tens of thousands of clones, about 85% seen once. Sequenced: peripheral blood. The receptor source for this set is a man aged 60-69 years with COVID-19, enrolled during active disease.

This chain joins TRBV5-1 and TRBJ1-1; D uncertain. With 4 bases removed from V and 4 bases from J, the gap between germline ends came to 14 bases. Germline-derived CDR1 and CDR2 are SGHRS and YFSETQ. CDR3 length: 14 amino acids. The CDR3: CASSTGRVGTEAFF. In DNA, the CDR3 is TGCGCCAGCAGCACCGGGAGGGTGGGCACTGAAGCTTTCTTT.

The V gene is TRBV18, the J gene TRBJ2-5, with a weak D call TRBD1 (6 bases). The V gene's germline CDR1 is KGHSH and CDR2 LQKENI. The CDR3 runs 14 residues. The V end lost 1 base, the J end lost 4 bases, and 10 bases lay between the germline ends. CDR3 amino acids: CASSPLRDTETQYF. CDR3 nucleotides: TGTGCCAGCTCACCACTCCGGGACACAGAGACCCAGTACTTC.

This chain connects TRBV24-1 to TRBJ2-3, with 13 bases lining up with TRBD2. The CDR3 runs 18 residues. J gave up 3 bases and V 9 bases, and 14 bases lay outside the gene matches. From germline, CDR1 is KGHDR and CDR2 SFDVKD. The CDR3 sequence is CATEKGTSGGAGTDTQYF. CDR3 in DNA: TGTGCCACCGAAAAGGGTACTAGCGGGGGGGCAGGGACAGATACGCAGTATTTT.

This chain links TRBV3-1 (or the pseudogene TRBV3-2) with TRBJ1-2; D possibly corresponds to TRBD1 (6 bases). From germline, CDR1 is LGHDT and CDR2 YNNKEL (reference sequence). The CDR3 is 15 amino acids. V was trimmed by 3 bases and J by 4 bases, leaving 15 bases between them. CDR3 DNA: TGTGCCAGCAGCCAGCCGGCTCCAGGGGCCTATGGCTACACCTTC. This sequence encodes CASSQPAPGAYGYTF.

The CDR3 is CASSLEQGDEQYF. The CDR3 coding sequence is TGCGCCAGCAGCTTGGAGCAGGGGGACGAGCAGTACTTC. V gene TRBV5-1 combines with J gene TRBJ2-7; 7 bases align to TRBD1. This CDR3 has 13 residues. Germline values: CDR1 SGHRS, CDR2 YFSETQ. V shed 0 bases, J shed 5 bases, and the junction held 2 bases outside the gene matches.

This chain connects TRBV7-2 to TRBJ1-2; D remains unclear. V lost 5 bases and J 9 bases, leaving 16 bases between the germline ends. This CDR3 contains 13 residues. Germline-derived CDR1 and CDR2 are SGHTA and FQGNSA. CDR3 bases: TGTGCCAGCAGCCGGTCCTCCGCTCTGAGCTACACCTTC. Its translation: CASSRSSALSYTF.

The V gene is TRBV10-3, the J gene TRBJ2-5; 8 bases align to TRBD1. V shed 5 bases and J 3 bases; nucleotides not matched to a gene: 8. The germline V gene encodes CDR1 ENHRY and CDR2 SYGVKD. CDR3 size: 15 residues. The CDR3 here is CAISIQPGQEETQYF. The CDR3 DNA sequence: TGTGCCATCAGTATACAACCGGGACAGGAAGAGACCCAGTACTTC.

The chain carries TRBV21-1 and TRBJ2-7; the table's D gene call, TRBD1, was not cross checked with the DNA. TRBV21-1 corresponds to a pseudogene. This CDR3 has 15 amino acids. As DNA, the CDR3 is TGTGCCAGCAGCAAAGATCCGTGGGGCGCGTACGAGCAGTACTTC. Amino acid sequence: CASSKDPWGAYEQYF.

DNA for the CDR3: TGTGCCTGGAGTGTGTCAGGGTCTAATGGCTACACCTTC. It specifies CAWSVSGSNGYTF. The chain combines TRBV30 with TRBJ1-2; TRBD1 might be the D (5 bases). The CDR3 has 13 residues. The ends were cut back, 0 bases at V and 6 bases at J, with 11 bases in the middle. Germline V CDR1 and CDR2: GTSNPN, SVGIG (reference sequence).

The V gene is TRBV24-1, the J gene TRBJ2-1, with TRBD2 matching over 11 bases. Per germline, CDR1 KGHDR and CDR2 SFDVKD. CDR3 length equals 16 residues. V gave up 5 bases and J gave up 0 bases; unmatched junction bases: 2. In nucleotides, the CDR3 is TGTGCCACCAGTGTAGCGGGGGGGAGCTCCTACAATGAGCAGTTCTTC. This gives the protein CATSVAGGSSYNEQFF.

The chain is built from TRBV3-1 (or the pseudogene TRBV3-2) and TRBJ1-1; 7 bases are a match to TRBD1. Germline lookup yields CDR1 LGHDT and CDR2 YNNKEL (reference sequence). The trim removed 4 bases at V and 1 base at J, leaving 6 bases unmatched. The CDR3 consists of 15 residues. CDR3: CASSPQGNKNTEAFF. CDR3 bases: TGTGCCAGCAGCCCACAGGGGAATAAGAACACTGAAGCTTTCTTT.

This sequence joins TRBV3-1 (or the pseudogene TRBV3-2) and TRBJ1-4; 10 positions agree with TRBD1. The CDR3 has 15 amino acids. CDR1 is LGHDT, CDR2 YNNKEL, per germline (reference sequence). The J segment lost 8 bases and the V segment lost 1 base, leaving 4 bases of the junction unmatched. CDR3 loop: CASSQGTGGLEKLFF. CDR3 bases: TGTGCCAGCAGCCAAGGGACAGGGGGGTTGGAAAAACTGTTTTTT.

The chain couples TRBV6-5 to TRBJ2-1; 7 bases are a match to TRBD2. The CDR3 consists of 14 residues. Germline-derived CDR1 and CDR2 are MNHEY and SVGAGI. V was clipped by 6 bases and J by 2 bases; unmatched bases: 4. The CDR3 bases are TGTGCCAGCAGGGGCGGGGGACCCTACAATGAGCAGTTCTTC. Amino acid sequence: CASRGGGPYNEQFF.